The rows below give T cell receptor beta chains drawn from one sample of a study of cytomegalovirus exposure and HLA in healthy donors. Method: immunoSEQ multiplex PCR; TCRdb's copy keeps in-frame clones and lacks some. Among about 240,000 clones listed, 87% were seen once. Input material: PBMCs. Receptors were obtained from a man between 18 and 35 years old in good health and CMV-seronegative. The CDR3 runs from the conserved cysteine through the conserved F or W. The D gene is left open where the match is weak. Only part of the rows carry a size: once, few, many, or a class if the clone is expanded.

clone_size d_call j_call v_call cdr3_aa cdr3_nt
- TRBD1 TRBJ2-7 TRBV7-2 CASSATGVNEQYF TGTGCCAGCAGCGCCACAGGGGTCAACGAGCAGTACTTC
- - TRBJ1-2 TRBV12-5 CASGSPTGNYGYTF TGTGCTAGTGGTTCACCGACGGGAAACTATGGCTACACCTTC
once - TRBJ2-7 TRBV25-1 CASSESGTPRWNF TGTGCCAGCAGTGAAAGTGGGACACCTCGATGGAACTTC
- TRBD2 TRBJ2-7 TRBV5-1 CASSLIAGDEQYF TGCGCCAGCAGCTTGATAGCGGGAGACGAGCAGTACTTC
- - TRBJ1-3 TRBV10-3 CAIRRGSGNTIYF TGTGCCATCAGAAGGGGGTCTGGAAACACCATATATTTT
- TRBD1 TRBJ1-2 TRBV5-1 CASSLDRTTGNGYTF TGCGCCAGCAGCTTGGATCGGACGACAGGGAATGGCTACACCTTC
once - TRBJ1-1 TRBV9 CASSAGQPNTEAFF TGTGCCAGCAGCGCAGGACAGCCGAACACTGAAGCTTTCTTT
once - TRBJ1-2 TRBV9 CASSPVWGHGYTF TGTGCCAGCAGCCCGGTGTGGGGGCATGGCTACACCTTC
- TRBD2 TRBJ2-1 TRBV27 CASRGGVSGGNEQFF TGTGCCAGCCGCGGGGGTGTTAGCGGGGGGAATGAGCAGTTCTTC
- - TRBJ2-3 TRBV9 CASSVATVITDTQYF TGTGCCAGCAGCGTAGCTACAGTTATCACAGATACGCAGTATTTT
- - TRBJ2-4 TRBV4-3 CASSQGWEGGVIAKNIQYF TGCGCCAGCAGCCAAGGATGGGAAGGAGGGGTTATAGCCAAAAACATTCAGTACTTC
- - TRBJ2-1 TRBV15 CATSRAGESGGRRLYNEQFF TGTGCCACCAGCAGAGCAGGGGAAAGTGGCGGGAGAAGGCTCTACAATGAGCAGTTCTTC
- TRBD2 TRBJ2-5 TRBV4-1 CASSRGSGLFETQYF TGCGCCAGCAGCCGGGGTAGCGGGTTGTTTGAGACCCAGTACTTC
- TRBD1 TRBJ2-7 TRBV4-1 CASSPIKGATYEQYF TGCGCCAGCAGCCCCATAAAGGGGGCCACCTACGAGCAGTACTTC
- TRBD1 TRBJ1-5 TRBV4-1 CASSPGQAGQPQHF TGCGCCAGCAGCCCCGGACAGGCTGGTCAGCCCCAGCATTTT
- TRBD1 TRBJ2-5 TRBV13 CASSRDRGLGETQYF TGTGCCAGCAGCAGGGACAGGGGGCTGGGAGAGACCCAGTACTTC
- - TRBJ2-7 TRBV11-2 CASSEQGYEQYF TGTGCCAGCAGCGAACAGGGCTACGAGCAGTACTTC
- - TRBJ2-3 TRBV28 CASSFQTGRGLRTQYF TGTGCCAGCAGTTTTCAGACCGGCCGAGGGCTACGAACGCAGTATTTT
- - TRBJ1-4 TRBV19 CASNRGNEKLFF TGTGCCAGTAACCGGGGTAATGAAAAACTGTTTTTT
once - TRBJ2-1 TRBV27 CASSTRGDEQFF TGTGCCAGCAGTACCAGGGGGGACGAGCAGTTCTTC
- TRBD1 TRBJ1-4 TRBV30 CAWTILQGRNEKLFF TGTGCCTGGACAATATTACAGGGGCGGAATGAAAAACTGTTTTTT
- - TRBJ1-4 TRBV28 CASSLGGDMGREKLFF TGTGCCAGCAGTTTGGGGGGGGACATGGGGCGCGAAAAACTGTTTTTT
- TRBD2 TRBJ2-3 TRBV30 CAWSLRTSSNTQYF TGTGCCTGGAGTTTAAGGACTAGCTCCAATACGCAGTATTTT
- - TRBJ2-3 TRBV4-3 CASSQDRGGPSTDTQYF TGCGCCAGCAGCCAAGATCGCGGGGGCCCTAGCACAGATACGCAGTATTTT
- TRBD2 TRBJ2-5 TRBV4-1 CASSQARLAGALGSTQYF TGCGCCAGCAGCCAAGCGCGACTAGCGGGGGCCTTGGGGTCGACCCAGTACTTC
- TRBD1 TRBJ1-4 TRBV9 CASSGGQGTVNEKLFF TGTGCCAGCAGCGGGGGACAGGGCACGGTGAATGAAAAACTGTTTTTT
- TRBD2 TRBJ2-5 TRBV27 CASSLIGGGETQYF TGTGCCAGCAGTTTAATTGGGGGGGGAGAGACCCAGTACTTC
- - TRBJ1-5 TRBV27 CASSRTDSNQPQHF TGTGCCAGCAGTCGGACAGATAGCAATCAGCCCCAGCATTTT
- - TRBJ2-7 TRBV28 CASRTGIGYEQYF TGTGCCAGCAGAACAGGGATCGGTTACGAGCAGTACTTC
once TRBD2 TRBJ2-7 TRBV25-1 CASSGGLAGAPYDYEQYF TGTGCCAGCAGTGGTGGACTAGCGGGCGCCCCGTATGACTACGAGCAGTACTTC
- - TRBJ1-1 TRBV18 CASSPAVGGEAFF TGTGCCAGCTCACCGGCGGTGGGTGGTGAAGCTTTCTTT
- TRBD1 TRBJ1-1 TRBV6-6 CASAWTGSVTEAFF TGTGCCAGCGCTTGGACAGGGTCGGTCACTGAAGCTTTCTTT
once TRBD1 TRBJ2-7 TRBV7-8 CASSLNPGQVQVYEQYF TGTGCCAGCAGCTTAAACCCCGGACAGGTACAAGTCTACGAGCAGTACTTC
once - TRBJ1-1 TRBV4-1 CASSQEEGVNTEAFF TGCGCCAGCAGCCAAGAAGAGGGGGTGAACACTGAAGCTTTCTTT
- TRBD1 TRBJ2-2 TRBV19 CASDRANTGELFF TGTGCCAGCGACAGGGCGAACACCGGGGAGCTGTTTTTT
few TRBD2 TRBJ2-2 TRBV7-2 CASSIGLAGVLELFF TGTGCCAGCAGCATCGGACTAGCGGGAGTACTTGAGCTGTTTTTT
- TRBD1 TRBJ1-1 TRBV28 CASSGQGAEAFF TGTGCCAGCAGTGGACAGGGGGCCGAGGCTTTCTTT
- - TRBJ1-1 TRBV30 CAWSTKIVPGDNTEAFF TGTGCCTGGAGTACTAAAATCGTCCCAGGGGATAACACTGAAGCTTTCTTT
- TRBD1 TRBJ2-7 TRBV6-6 CASSSTPGQVYEQYF TGTGCCAGCAGTTCTACGCCGGGACAGGTGTACGAGCAGTACTTC
- - TRBJ2-6 TRBV7-9 CASSLHISGANVLTF TGTGCCAGCAGCTTACACATCTCTGGGGCCAACGTCCTGACTTTC
- - TRBJ2-3 TRBV28 CASSFGGESDTQYF TGTGCCAGCAGTTTCGGGGGAGAATCAGATACGCAGTATTTT